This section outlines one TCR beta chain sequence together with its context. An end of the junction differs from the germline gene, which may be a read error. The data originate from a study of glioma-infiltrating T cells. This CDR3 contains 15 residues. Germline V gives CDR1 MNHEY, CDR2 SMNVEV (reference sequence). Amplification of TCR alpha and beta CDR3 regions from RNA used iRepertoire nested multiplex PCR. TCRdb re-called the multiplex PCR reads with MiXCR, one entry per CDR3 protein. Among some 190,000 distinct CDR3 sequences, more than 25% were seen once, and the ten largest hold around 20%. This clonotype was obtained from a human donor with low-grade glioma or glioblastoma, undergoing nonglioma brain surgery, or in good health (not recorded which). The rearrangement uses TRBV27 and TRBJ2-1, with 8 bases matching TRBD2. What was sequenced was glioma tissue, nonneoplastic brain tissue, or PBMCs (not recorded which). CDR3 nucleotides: TGTGTCAGCAGCCAAGCGGGAGTAGCCTACAATGAGCAGTTCTTC. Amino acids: CVSSQAGVAYNEQFF.